A single sample gave rise to the 13 T cell receptor beta chains below, sequenced in a study of Ad26.COV2.S vaccination and SARS-CoV-2 variants. Assay: immunoSEQ multiplex PCR; the TCRdb copy retains only in-frame clones and omits some. The sample shows around 140,000 clones, roughly 90% of them seen only once. The specimen was peripheral blood, collected after recovery from COVID-19. These receptors were obtained from a human donor who had recovered from COVID-19.

This sequence joins TRBV6-1 and TRBJ1-5; D ambiguous. Germline V CDR1 and CDR2: MNHNS, SASEGT. V lost 2 bases and J 5 bases, leaving 7 bases between the germline ends. This CDR3 spans 13 amino acids. For the CDR3, the DNA is TGTGCCAGCAGTGAATCAAATTATCAGCCCCAGCATTTT. Translation: CASSESNYQPQHF.

The chain links TRBV19 to TRBJ2-7, with D perhaps given as TRBD1 or TRBD2 (5 bases each). Germline V gene sequence: CDR1 LNHDA, CDR2 SQIVND (reference sequence). The germline V and J ends were trimmed by 4 bases and 9 bases, with 16 bases remaining between them. This CDR3 comprises 13 residues. CDR3 bases: TGTGCCAGTAGTAAAGGGACCCCCGAGTCGCAGTACTTC. The encoded protein is CASSKGTPESQYF.

This sequence joins TRBV7-2 and TRBJ1-6; D gene unclear. CDR3 length: 17 residues. Germline assignment: CDR1 SGHTA and CDR2 FQGNSA. Trimming took 2 bases from V and 3 from J, leaving 14 bases between them. CDR3 sequence: CASSLTPEAYYNSPLHF. CDR3 sequence (DNA): TGTGCCAGCAGCTTAACCCCGGAGGCCTACTATAATTCACCCCTCCACTTT.

The chain couples TRBV10-2 to TRBJ2-1; weak D call: TRBD1 (6 bases). This CDR3 contains 16 residues. From germline, CDR1 is WSHSY and CDR2 SAAADI. Trimming stripped 7 bases from V and 2 bases from J, with 18 bases between. The chain's CDR3 is CASKTRGSFAYNEQFF. The CDR3 DNA is TGCGCCAGCAAAACAAGGGGGTCGTTCGCCTACAATGAGCAGTTCTTC.

The chain employs TRBV28 and TRBJ1-5; D perhaps matches TRBD1 (6 bases). The CDR3 covers 12 residues. Germline V CDR1 and CDR2: MDHEN, SYDVKM. The V and J ends lost 6 bases and 4 bases respectively, with 7 bases between them. CDR3 sequence: CASRDSNQPQHF. In DNA, the CDR3 is TGTGCCAGCAGGGACAGTAATCAGCCCCAGCATTTT.

The chain has TRBV21-1 and TRBJ2-7; the table's D call TRBD1 went unverified against the DNA. TRBV21-1 is a recognized pseudogene. CDR3 length: 15 residues. The CDR3 DNA follows: TGTGCCAGTGCCCAAAAGGACAGGGGGCCGTACGAGCAGTACTTC. Amino acids: CASAQKDRGPYEQYF.

The chain couples TRBV28 to TRBJ2-3; D possibly uses TRBD1 or TRBD2 (6 bases each). CDR1 is MDHEN, CDR2 SYDVKM, per germline. The CDR3 is 15 residues long. The V gene lost 7 bases and the J gene lost 0 bases, with 14 bases spanning the gap. As DNA, the CDR3 is TGTGCCAGCACTGTCCCGGGGGCCAGCACAGATACGCAGTATTTT. Translation gives CASTVPGASTDTQYF.

This sequence joins TRBV10-2 and TRBJ2-2; 11 bases agree with TRBD2. In germline, CDR1 is WSHSY, CDR2 SAAADI. Germline trimming cut 9 bases from V and 4 bases from J; bases unmatched to any gene: 1. The CDR3 has 13 amino acids. CDR3 DNA: TGCGCCAGTAGCGGGGGGGCCACCGGGGAGCTGTTTTTT. Its translation is CASSGGATGELFF.

The chain carries TRBV12-3 or TRBV12-4 and TRBJ1-2; no definite D call. CDR3 length: 13 amino acids. V lost 3 bases to trimming and J lost 1 base, with 6 bases between them. CDR3: CASSFKVNYGYTF. The CDR3 DNA sequence: TGTGCCAGCAGTTTTAAGGTTAACTATGGCTACACCTTC.

The chain recombines TRBV5-1 with TRBJ1-6; D unclear. V was cut by 3 bases and J by 0 bases, with 7 bases left in between. Germline V CDR1 and CDR2: SGHRS, YFSETQ. The CDR3 consists of 15 residues. As DNA, the CDR3 is TGCGCCAGCAGCTCTCAGAGCTCCTATAATTCACCCCTCCACTTT. Protein: CASSSQSSYNSPLHF.

The chain couples TRBV19 to TRBJ2-3, with TRBD2 matching over 9 bases. This CDR3 region has 15 residues. V shed 9 bases and J 0 bases; nucleotides not matched to a gene: 7. Germline CDR1 reads LNHDA; CDR2 reads SQIVND (reference sequence). The DNA of the CDR3 is TGTGCCAGCCAGACTAGCGGACTTAGCACAGATACGCAGTATTTT. Translating gives CASQTSGLSTDTQYF.

The V call is TRBV28, the J call TRBJ1-2, with TRBD1 matching 7 bases. Germline trimming cut 7 bases from V and 7 bases from J; bases unmatched to any gene: 12. CDR1 and CDR2 from the germline V gene are MDHEN and SYDVKM. The CDR3 is made up of 14 amino acids. The CDR3 loop is CASTRQGKGGGYTF. The CDR3 DNA sequence: TGTGCCAGCACCAGACAGGGCAAGGGGGGTGGCTACACCTTC.

This chain joins TRBV28 and TRBJ1-5, with 12 nucleotides matching TRBD1. V shed 2 bases, J shed 2 bases, and the junction held 10 bases outside the gene matches. Per the germline V gene, CDR1 is MDHEN and CDR2 is SYDVKM. The CDR3 is 19 amino acids. The CDR3 DNA reads TGTGCCAGCAGTTTACCTCCGGGACAGGGGGCTTATGGCAATCAGCCCCAGCATTTT. Translation: CASSLPPGQGAYGNQPQHF. Filled out from reference TRBV28 and TRBJ1-5, the complete variable domain reads DVKVTQSSRYLVKRTGEKVFLECVQDMDHENMFWYRQDPGLGLRLIYFSYDVKMKEKGDIPEGYSVSREKKERFSLILESASTNQTSMYLCASSLPPGQGAYGNQPQHFGDGTRLSIL.